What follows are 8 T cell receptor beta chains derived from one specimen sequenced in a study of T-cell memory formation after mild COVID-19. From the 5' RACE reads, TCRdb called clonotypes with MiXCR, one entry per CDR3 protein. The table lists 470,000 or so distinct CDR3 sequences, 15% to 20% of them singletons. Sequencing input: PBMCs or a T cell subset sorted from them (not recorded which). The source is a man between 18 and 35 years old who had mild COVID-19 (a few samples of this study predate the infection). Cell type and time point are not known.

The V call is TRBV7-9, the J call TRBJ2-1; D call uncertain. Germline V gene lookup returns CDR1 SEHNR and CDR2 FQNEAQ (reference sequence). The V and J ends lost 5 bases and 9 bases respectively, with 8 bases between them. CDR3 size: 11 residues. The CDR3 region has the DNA TGTGCCAGCAGCCCAGTGGGTGAGCAGTTCTTC. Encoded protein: CASSPVGEQFF.

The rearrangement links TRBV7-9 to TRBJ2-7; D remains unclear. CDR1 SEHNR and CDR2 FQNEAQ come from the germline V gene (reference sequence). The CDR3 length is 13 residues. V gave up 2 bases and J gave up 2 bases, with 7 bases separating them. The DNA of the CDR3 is TGTGCCAGCAGCTTAAGTGAGGCCTACGAGCAGTACGTC. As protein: CASSLSEAYEQYV.

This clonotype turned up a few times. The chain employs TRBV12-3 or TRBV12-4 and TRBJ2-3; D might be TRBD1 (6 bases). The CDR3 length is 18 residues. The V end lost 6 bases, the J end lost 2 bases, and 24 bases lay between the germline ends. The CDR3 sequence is CASSSPLPRDTFTDTQYF. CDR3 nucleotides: TGTGCCAGCAGCAGCCCCCTTCCTAGGGACACCTTCACAGATACGCAGTATTTT.

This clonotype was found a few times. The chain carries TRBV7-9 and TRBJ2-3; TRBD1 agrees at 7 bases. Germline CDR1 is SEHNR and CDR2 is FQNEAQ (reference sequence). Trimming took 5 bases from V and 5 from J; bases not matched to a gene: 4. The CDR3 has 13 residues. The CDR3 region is CASSPGQLDTQYF. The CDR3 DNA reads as TGTGCCAGCAGCCCGGGACAGCTAGATACGCAGTATTTT.

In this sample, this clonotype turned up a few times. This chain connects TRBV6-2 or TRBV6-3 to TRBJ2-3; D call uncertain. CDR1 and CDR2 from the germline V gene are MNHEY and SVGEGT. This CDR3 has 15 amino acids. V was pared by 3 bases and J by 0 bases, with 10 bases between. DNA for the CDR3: TGTGCCAGCAGTTATGGACCGGGTAGCACAGATACGCAGTATTTT. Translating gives CASSYGPGSTDTQYF.

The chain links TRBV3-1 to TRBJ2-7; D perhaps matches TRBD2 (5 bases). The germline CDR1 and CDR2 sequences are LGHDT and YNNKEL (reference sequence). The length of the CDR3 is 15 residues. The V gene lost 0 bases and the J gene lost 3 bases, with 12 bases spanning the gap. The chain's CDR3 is CASSQDLRGIYEQYV. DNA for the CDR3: TGTGCCAGCAGCCAAGATCTGCGAGGGATCTACGAGCAGTACGTC.

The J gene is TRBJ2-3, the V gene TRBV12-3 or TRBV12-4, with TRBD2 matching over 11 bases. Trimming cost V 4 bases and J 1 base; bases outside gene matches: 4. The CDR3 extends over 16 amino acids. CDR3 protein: CASSSSGLAGTDTQYF. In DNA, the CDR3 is TGTGCCAGCAGTTCATCGGGACTAGCGGGCACAGATACGCAGTATTTT.

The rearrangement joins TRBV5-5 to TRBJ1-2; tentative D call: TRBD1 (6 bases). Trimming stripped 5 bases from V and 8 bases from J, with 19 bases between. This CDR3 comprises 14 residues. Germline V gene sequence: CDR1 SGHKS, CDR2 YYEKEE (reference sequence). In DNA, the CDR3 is TGTGCCAGCAGTGCCGGGACATCCAGTCTCGGCTACACCTTC. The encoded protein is CASSAGTSSLGYTF.